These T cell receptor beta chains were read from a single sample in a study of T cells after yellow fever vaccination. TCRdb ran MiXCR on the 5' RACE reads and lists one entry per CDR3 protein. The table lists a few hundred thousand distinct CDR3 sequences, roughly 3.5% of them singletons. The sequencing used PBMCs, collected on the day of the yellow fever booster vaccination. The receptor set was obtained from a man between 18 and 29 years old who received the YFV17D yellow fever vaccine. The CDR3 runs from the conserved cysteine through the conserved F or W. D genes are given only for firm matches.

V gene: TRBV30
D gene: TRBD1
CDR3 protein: CAWDRENTEAFF

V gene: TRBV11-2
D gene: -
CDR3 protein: CASSTHPGAGLKGNEQFF

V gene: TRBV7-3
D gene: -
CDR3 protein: CASSYGRGGEQFF

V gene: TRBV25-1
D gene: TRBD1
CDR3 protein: CASREGDRLNTEAFF

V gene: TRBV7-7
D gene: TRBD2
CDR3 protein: CASSPYGTSSYFFNEQFF

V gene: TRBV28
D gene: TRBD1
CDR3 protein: CASRSGQKIEAFF

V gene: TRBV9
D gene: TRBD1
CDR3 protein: CASSAQGDNEKLFF

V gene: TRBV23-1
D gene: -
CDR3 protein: CASLGAGANVLTF

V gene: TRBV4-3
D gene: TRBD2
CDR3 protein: CASSQELGTSGGPYEQYF

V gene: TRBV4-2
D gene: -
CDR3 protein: CASSQTTRSQETQYF

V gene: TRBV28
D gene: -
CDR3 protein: CASSSAGASGETQYF

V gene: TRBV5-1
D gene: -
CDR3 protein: CASKVAGTDTQYF

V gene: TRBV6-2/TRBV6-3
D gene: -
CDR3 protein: CATQRTQGQETQYF

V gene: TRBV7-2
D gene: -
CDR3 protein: CASSSDSGELFF

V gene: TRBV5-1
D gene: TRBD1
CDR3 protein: CASSFRGGSGNTIYF

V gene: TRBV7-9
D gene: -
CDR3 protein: CASSLDNLGHCSYEQYF

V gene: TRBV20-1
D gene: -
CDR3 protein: CSARAAPGQFF

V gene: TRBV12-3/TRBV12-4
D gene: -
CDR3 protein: CASSLLVGENTEAFF

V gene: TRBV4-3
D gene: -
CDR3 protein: CASSRQGGRPVHPDTQYF

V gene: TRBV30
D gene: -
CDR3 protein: CAWSVLGNTIYF

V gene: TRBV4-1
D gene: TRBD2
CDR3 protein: CASSQVGEGQYF

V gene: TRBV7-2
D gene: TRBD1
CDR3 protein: CASSSGQGAIGEQFF

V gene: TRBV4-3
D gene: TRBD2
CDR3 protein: CASSQELASGANTQYF

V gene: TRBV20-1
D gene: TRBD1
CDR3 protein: CSASRDRSYEQYF

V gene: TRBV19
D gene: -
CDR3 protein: CASSIALVNTEAFF

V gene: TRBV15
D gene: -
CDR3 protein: CATSRDRGAINEQFF

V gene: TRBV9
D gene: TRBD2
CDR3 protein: CASSAHVAGETQYF

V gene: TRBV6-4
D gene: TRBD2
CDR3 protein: CASKRGEHTDTQYF

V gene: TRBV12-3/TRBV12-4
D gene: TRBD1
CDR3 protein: CASSLGGGDGFF

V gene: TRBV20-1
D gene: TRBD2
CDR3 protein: CSARGALADNEQFF

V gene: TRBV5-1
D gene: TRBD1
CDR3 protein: CASSIRTGRVADTQYF

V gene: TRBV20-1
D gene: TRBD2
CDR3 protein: CSARDWREGSGDYEQYF

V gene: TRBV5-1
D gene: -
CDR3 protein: CASSSPGMTPRIQETQYF

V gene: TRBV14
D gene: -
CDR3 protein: CASSVGQSVPQYF

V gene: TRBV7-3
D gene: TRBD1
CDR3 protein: CASSPQGRSYNEQFF

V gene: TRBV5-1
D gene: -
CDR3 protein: CASSLAAGALLSTDTQYF

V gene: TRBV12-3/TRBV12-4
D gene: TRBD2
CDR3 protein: CASSLWRGGVLETQYF

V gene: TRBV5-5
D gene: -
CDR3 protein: CASSLEPQGKNIQYF

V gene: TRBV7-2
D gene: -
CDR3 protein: CASSLGGGPLFF

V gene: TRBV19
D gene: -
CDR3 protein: CASSQWGGSYAYSEAFF

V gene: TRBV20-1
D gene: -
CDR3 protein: CSARVVAGNEQFF

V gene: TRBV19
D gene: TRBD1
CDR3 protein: CASSADRAGANVLTF

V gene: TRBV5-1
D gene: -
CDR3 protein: CASSLESGLKLFF

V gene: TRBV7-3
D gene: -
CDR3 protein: CASSLEAGRSAFF

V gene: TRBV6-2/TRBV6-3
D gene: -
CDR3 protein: CASRGLRGTDTGELFF

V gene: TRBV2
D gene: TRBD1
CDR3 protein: CASSATGGRGETQYF

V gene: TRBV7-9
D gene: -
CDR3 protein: CASSSPLNSLSHEQFF

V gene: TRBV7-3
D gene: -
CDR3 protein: CASSLDHADTQYF

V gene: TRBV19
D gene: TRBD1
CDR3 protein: CASSPRTGKATNYGYTF